Listed here is a single T cell receptor beta chain. Its target is unknown. One junction end disagrees with the germline gene, perhaps due to a read error. The data derive from a study of T cells in Graves' hyperthyroidism and ophthalmopathy. General study findings and limits: Ophthalmopathy was model-predicted a median around 6.1 months pre-onset. A 13 V-J model separated ophthalmopathy from stable hyperthyroidism.

Germline lookup yields CDR1 SEHNR and CDR2 FQNEAQ (reference sequence). The CDR3 has 14 amino acids. Amplification yielded TCR beta CDR3 regions, with RNA transcripts as the source. The primer set for the first-round RT-PCR of the TCR CDR3 was HTBI. TCRdb itself ran the multiplex PCR reads through MiXCR, one entry per CDR3 protein. The sample lists 610,000 or so distinct CDR3 sequences, about half occurring once. Subjects aged 18 to 65 presented with newly diagnosed hyperthyroidism of less than 2 months' duration. Together with thyroid ultrasound, orbital computed tomography, serum thyroxine and TRAb, clinical symptoms were used for diagnoses.

This sequence originates from a woman aged 18 to 35 with Graves' hyperthyroidism. J is TRBJ2-3 and V is TRBV7-9; no clear D gene. Sequenced sample: peripheral blood or thyroid tissue (not recorded which). CDR3 bases: TGTGCCAGCAGCTTTCGGAGAGCCACAGATATGCAGTATTTT. Protein sequence: CASSFRRATDMQYF.